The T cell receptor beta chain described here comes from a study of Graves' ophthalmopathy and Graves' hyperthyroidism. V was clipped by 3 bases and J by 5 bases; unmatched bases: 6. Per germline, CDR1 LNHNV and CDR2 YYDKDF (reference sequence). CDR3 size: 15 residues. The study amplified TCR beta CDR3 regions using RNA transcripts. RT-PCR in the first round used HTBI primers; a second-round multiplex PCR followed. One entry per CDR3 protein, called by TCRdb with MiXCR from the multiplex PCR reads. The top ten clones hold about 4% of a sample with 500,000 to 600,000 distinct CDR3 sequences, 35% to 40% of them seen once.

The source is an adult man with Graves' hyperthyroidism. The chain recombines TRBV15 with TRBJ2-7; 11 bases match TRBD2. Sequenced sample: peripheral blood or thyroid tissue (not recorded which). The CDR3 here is CATSSQLAGDDEQYF. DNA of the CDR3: TGTGCCACCAGCAGTCAACTAGCGGGGGACGACGAGCAGTACTTC.